Listed here are 31 T cell receptor beta chains from one sample, sequenced in a study of glioma-infiltrating T cells after dendritic cell vaccination. The method was immunoSEQ multiplex PCR; TCRdb's version includes in-frame clones alone and lacks a portion of them. The data show over 70,000 clones, with more than 65% seen just once and around 2.3% held by the top ten. The sequences come from blood, collected before dendritic cell vaccination. These receptor sequences come from a human donor with glioblastoma.

V usage is TRBV19 and J usage is TRBJ2-1; TRBD1 might be the D (7 bases). The CDR3 loop spans 13 amino acids. The V end lost 3 bases, the J end lost 9 bases, and 12 bases lay between the germline ends. Germline V gives CDR1 LNHDA, CDR2 SQIVND (reference sequence). The CDR3 region is CASSIGQGGEQFF. In DNA, the CDR3 is TGTGCCAGTAGTATTGGGCAGGGGGGTGAGCAGTTCTTC.

J is TRBJ2-1 and V is TRBV7-9, with D maybe TRBD1 (5 bases). In germline, CDR1 is SEHNR, CDR2 FQNEAQ (reference sequence). The CDR3 is made up of 14 amino acids. Trimming shortened V by 6 bases and J by 5 bases, and 14 bases separated the two germline ends. Here the CDR3 DNA reads TGTGCCAGCAGTGAGTTAGGGGCGGACAATGAGCAGTTCTTC. Encoded protein: CASSELGADNEQFF.

The chain carries TRBV9 and TRBJ2-3, with TRBD2 as a possible D gene (5 bases). The CDR3 spans 16 residues. V was trimmed by 0 bases and J by 2 bases, leaving 13 bases between them. CDR1 SGDLS and CDR2 YYNGEE come from the germline V gene. The CDR3 loop reads CASSVAIAFSTDTQYF. For the CDR3, the DNA is TGTGCCAGCAGCGTAGCCATAGCGTTCTCCACAGATACGCAGTATTTT.

This clone was counted once. The chain has TRBV7-9 and TRBJ2-5; 7 bases map to TRBD1. This CDR3 spans 15 amino acids. CDR1 is SEHNR, CDR2 FQNEAQ, per germline (reference sequence). J lost 5 bases, V lost 5 bases, and 11 bases had no gene match. CDR3 amino acids: CASSIRTGRSETQYF. For the CDR3, the DNA is TGTGCCAGCAGCATCCGGACAGGTCGCTCGGAGACCCAGTACTTC.

This clone was detected only once. The J gene is TRBJ1-1, the V gene TRBV10-2; 9 nucleotides line up with TRBD1. The CDR3 is made up of 16 amino acids. Germline V gives CDR1 WSHSY, CDR2 SAAADI. The ends lost 3 bases at V and 2 bases at J; junction bases unmatched: 7. The CDR3 loop is CASSDGSDRGNTEAFF. DNA of the CDR3: TGCGCCAGCAGTGACGGTTCGGACAGGGGAAACACTGAAGCTTTCTTT.

This chain uses TRBV18 with TRBJ2-7, with D perhaps matching TRBD1 (6 bases). Germline values: CDR1 KGHSH, CDR2 LQKENI. This CDR3 region has 13 residues. With 6 bases removed from V and 3 bases from J, the gap between germline ends came to 12 bases. This chain's CDR3 is CASSRTADYEQYF. The CDR3 DNA reads TGTGCCAGCTCTAGGACAGCGGACTACGAGCAGTACTTC.

This clone was detected only once. V and J are TRBV15 and TRBJ2-1, with 8 bases fitting TRBD1. The length of the CDR3 is 15 residues. Germline V lookup: CDR1 LNHNV, CDR2 YYDKDF (reference sequence). V trimming: 5 bases; J trimming: 13 bases; junction bases outside the gene matches: 16. Written as DNA, the CDR3 is TGTGCCACCAGCGCAGGACATAACGAGGCAGGGGGCCAGTTCTTC. Its translation: CATSAGHNEAGGQFF.

This chain uses TRBV28 with TRBJ1-1, with TRBD1 as a possible D gene (6 bases). Per germline, CDR1 MDHEN and CDR2 SYDVKM. The CDR3 length is 14 residues. V was cut by 7 bases and J by 4 bases, with 16 bases left in between. In DNA form, the CDR3 reads TGTGCCAGCATATGGGGGACAATTGGCACTGAAGCTTTCTTT. Translation: CASIWGTIGTEAFF.

V gene TRBV2 combines with J gene TRBJ1-1; no definite D call. The CDR3 loop spans 16 amino acids. V was pared by 0 bases and J by 2 bases, with 13 bases between. Germline V gives CDR1 SNHLY, CDR2 FYNNEI. This CDR3 reads CASSEARGRSNTEAFF. CDR3 DNA sequence: TGTGCCAGCAGTGAAGCGCGGGGTAGGAGCAACACTGAAGCTTTCTTT.

This clone came up a few times. The V call is TRBV7-9, the J call TRBJ1-1; D is uncertain. CDR1 and CDR2 (germline): SEHNR, FQNEAQ (reference sequence). Trimming pared 0 bases from V and 1 base from J, leaving 9 bases between. The CDR3 totals 15 residues. CDR3 amino acids: CASSLASRWNTEAFF. In nucleotides, the CDR3 is TGTGCCAGCAGCTTAGCTTCACGGTGGAACACTGAAGCTTTCTTT.

The rearrangement uses TRBV27 and TRBJ1-1; D might be TRBD1 (6 bases). This CDR3 has 16 amino acids. In germline, CDR1 is MNHEY, CDR2 SMNVEV (reference sequence). Trimming shortened V by 0 bases and J by 4 bases, and 15 bases separated the two germline ends. CDR3 amino acids: CASSLSGGLGTTEAFF. The CDR3 region has the DNA TGTGCCAGCAGTTTATCCGGGGGGCTGGGGACCACTGAAGCTTTCTTT.

The chain carries TRBV29-1 and TRBJ2-1; TRBD1 might be the D (6 bases). V dropped 4 bases and J dropped 3 bases, with 10 bases sitting between them. The CDR3 totals 13 residues. Germline V CDR1 and CDR2: SQVTM, ANQGSEA. The DNA of the CDR3 is TGCAGCGTTGGGACAGAACTCTACAATGAGCAGTTCTTC. Its protein is CSVGTELYNEQFF.

The chain joins TRBV7-6 to TRBJ1-1; 9 bases are shared with TRBD1. The germline CDR1 and CDR2 sequences are SGHVS and FNYEAQ. The CDR3 has 17 amino acids. V shed 5 bases, J shed 0 bases, and the junction held 10 bases outside the gene matches. The CDR3 loop is CASSPSTGGDMNTEAFF. The CDR3 bases are TGTGCCAGCAGCCCCTCAACAGGGGGCGACATGAACACTGAAGCTTTCTTT.

The V gene is TRBV29-1, the J gene TRBJ2-1, with D possibly being TRBD2 (6 bases). V was cut by 4 bases and J by 7 bases, with 20 bases left in between. Germline assignment: CDR1 SQVTM and CDR2 ANQGSEA. The CDR3 loop spans 15 amino acids. The DNA for the CDR3 is TGCAGCGTTGGCGGGCGGGATGGGAGAGGGAATGAGCAGTTCTTC. This gives the protein CSVGGRDGRGNEQFF.

The chain employs TRBV7-3 and TRBJ2-1; no definite D call. Trimming removed 2 bases from V and 7 bases from J, with 9 bases in between. The CDR3 spans 13 residues. Germline V lookup: CDR1 SGHTA, CDR2 FQGTGA. This chain's CDR3 is CASSLASGNEQFF. The CDR3 DNA follows: TGTGCCAGCAGCTTAGCGTCGGGTAATGAGCAGTTCTTC.

The V call is TRBV7-6, the J call TRBJ1-1, with D unclear. CDR1 SGHVS and CDR2 FNYEAQ come from the germline V gene. CDR3 size: 16 residues. V was trimmed by 8 bases and J by 0 bases, leaving 19 bases between them. Written as DNA, the CDR3 is TGTGCCAGCGTGGAGGGTTTTTCGGGGTTGAACACTGAAGCTTTCTTT. Protein product: CASVEGFSGLNTEAFF.

This clone rates as medium-sized. The rearrangement links TRBV2 to TRBJ2-7, with D possibly matching TRBD2 (7 bases). Germline V CDR1 and CDR2: SNHLY, FYNNEI. The CDR3 totals 14 residues. V was shortened by 7 bases and J by 2 bases, with 15 bases between the two germline ends. This CDR3 is CASNQAGAAYEQYV. The CDR3 DNA reads TGTGCCAGCAACCAGGCGGGGGCCGCCTACGAGCAGTACGTC.

The V and J genes are TRBV11-2 and TRBJ1-2; 12 bases are a match to TRBD1. Germline V lookup: CDR1 SGHAT, CDR2 FQNNGV. V was pared by 6 bases and J by 3 bases, with 8 bases of the junction left unmatched. CDR3 length: 16 residues. The CDR3 DNA follows: TGTGCCAGCAGACGAAAGGGACAGGGGGCGGACTATGGCTACACCTTC. Its protein is CASRRKGQGADYGYTF. Full variable domain (rest looked up from reference TRBV11-2 and TRBJ1-2): EAGVAQSPRYKIIEKRQSVAFWCNPISGHATLYWYQQILGQGPKLLIQFQNNGVVDDSQLPKDRFSAERLKGVDSTLKIQPAKLEDSAVYLCASRRKGQGADYGYTFGSGTRLTVV.

The V gene is TRBV28, the J gene TRBJ2-1, with TRBD2 matching 7 bases. CDR1 is MDHEN and CDR2 is SYDVKM in the germline V gene. The CDR3 length is 14 residues. V lost 4 bases to trimming and J lost 9 bases; unmatched junction nucleotides: 9. The CDR3 coding sequence is TGTGCCAGCAGTTCCTCAAGCGGGATTAGTGAGCAGTTCTTC. Residues: CASSSSSGISEQFF.

This sequence joins TRBV9 and TRBJ2-1; 12 positions match TRBD2. V lost 0 bases to trimming and J lost 1 base; unmatched junction nucleotides: 8. The CDR3 is 19 amino acids. Looked up from germline, CDR1 is SGDLS and CDR2 is YYNGEE. The CDR3 bases are TGTGCCAGCAGCGTAGGAGGGCTAGCGGGAGGGCCATCCTACAATGAGCAGTTCTTC. Translating it yields CASSVGGLAGGPSYNEQFF.

This clone was detected only a few times. The gene calls are TRBV27 and TRBJ2-3, with TRBD2 matching over 9 bases. J lost 0 bases, V lost 11 bases, and 9 bases had no gene match. CDR3 length equals 15 residues. Germline values: CDR1 MNHEY, CDR2 SMNVEV (reference sequence). The CDR3 is CAARREGLSTDTQYF. As DNA, the CDR3 is TGTGCCGCCAGGCGGGAGGGGTTGAGCACAGATACGCAGTATTTT.

The V and J genes are TRBV6-5 and TRBJ2-2; D is unresolved. This CDR3 contains 14 residues. Trimming shortened V by 2 bases and J by 4 bases, and 8 bases separated the two germline ends. The germline CDR1 and CDR2 sequences are MNHEY and SVGAGI. In DNA, the CDR3 is TGTGCCAGCAGTTACGGGCAAACCACCGGGGAGCTGTTTTTT. This translates into CASSYGQTTGELFF.

J is TRBJ2-3 and V is TRBV2; 7 nucleotides line up with TRBD2. J lost 1 base, V lost 0 bases, and 4 bases had no gene match. The CDR3 totals 16 residues. Germline loops: CDR1 SNHLY, CDR2 FYNNEI. The CDR3, as DNA: TGTGCCAGCAGTGAAGCTGCAGCGGGGCGCACAGATACGCAGTATTTT. Its protein product is CASSEAAAGRTDTQYF.

In its sample, this clone was seen once. The V gene is TRBV5-1, the J gene TRBJ1-2; D is unresolved. The CDR3 is 14 amino acids. Trimming took off 4 bases at V and 4 bases at J, with 14 bases between the two ends. The V gene's germline CDR1 is SGHRS and CDR2 YFSETQ. The CDR3, as DNA: TGCGCCAGCAGCGTGGAAGCGGGTATCTATGGCTACACCTTC. The encoded protein is CASSVEAGIYGYTF.

The chain links TRBV9 to TRBJ1-1; maybe TRBD1 (6 bases). Germline loops: CDR1 SGDLS, CDR2 YYNGEE. The germline V and J ends were trimmed by 1 base and 3 bases, with 10 bases remaining between them. This CDR3 is 14 amino acids long. The DNA of the CDR3 is TGTGCCAGCAGCGTAACAGGGTGGGACACTGAAGCTTTCTTT. Translated: CASSVTGWDTEAFF. The full variable domain, in which reference TRBV9 and TRBJ1-1 provide the parts outside the CDR3, is DSGVTQTPKHLITATGQRVTLRCSPRSGDLSVYWYQQSLDQGLQFLIQYYNGEERAKGNILERFSAQQFPDLHSELNLSSLELGDSALYFCASSVTGWDTEAFFGQGTRLTVV.

V usage is TRBV5-1 and J usage is TRBJ2-3; weak D call: TRBD2 (5 bases). This CDR3 has 15 residues. V was cut by 0 bases and J by 0 bases, with 8 bases left in between. Germline V lookup: CDR1 SGHRS, CDR2 YFSETQ. CDR3 in DNA: TGCGCCAGCAGCTTGGCCAGGACTAGCACAGATACGCAGTATTTT. Residues: CASSLARTSTDTQYF.

J is TRBJ2-5 and V is TRBV7-6, with TRBD2 as a possible D gene (7 bases). Between the trimmed V and J ends, which lost 2 bases and 4 bases, there was a span of 8 bases. Germline CDR1 is SGHVS and CDR2 is FNYEAQ. The CDR3 spans 13 residues. The CDR3 region is CASSLRGGETQYF. DNA for the CDR3: TGTGCCAGCAGCTTAAGGGGGGGAGAGACCCAGTACTTC. Using reference TRBV7-6 and TRBJ2-5 for the parts outside the CDR3, the full variable domain is GAGVSQSPRYKVTKRGQDVALRCDPISGHVSLYWYRQALGQGPEFLTYFNYEAQQDKSGLPNDRFSAERPEGSISTLTIQRTEQRDSAMYRCASSLRGGETQYFGPGTRLLVL.

The gene calls are TRBV7-7 and TRBJ2-5; TRBD2 might be the D (7 bases). The CDR3 contains 15 residues. V lost 5 bases and J 5 bases, leaving 18 bases between the germline ends. Germline CDR1 SSHAT, CDR2 FNYEAQ (reference sequence). CDR3 coding DNA: TGTGCCAGCAGCCTACAGGGAGGGCAGTGGGAGACCCAGTACTTC. Protein product: CASSLQGGQWETQYF.

V and J are TRBV6-6 and TRBJ2-1; 8 bases are shared with TRBD2. In germline, CDR1 is MNHNY, CDR2 SVGAGI (reference sequence). With V trimmed by 4 bases and J by 9 bases, 11 bases remained unmatched. The CDR3 is 15 amino acids. This CDR3 is CASSSQREWASEQFF. CDR3 DNA: TGTGCCAGCAGTTCCCAGCGGGAGTGGGCTAGTGAGCAGTTCTTC.

This clone was observed a handful of times. The rearrangement links TRBV19 to TRBJ2-3, with 9 bases aligning to TRBD1. Germline CDR1 LNHDA, CDR2 SQIVND (reference sequence). The J segment lost 1 base and the V segment lost 5 bases, leaving 4 bases of the junction unmatched. The CDR3 extends over 15 amino acids. CDR3 loop: CASSRGTGRTDTQYF. In DNA form, the CDR3 reads TGTGCCAGTAGTCGAGGGACAGGGCGCACAGATACGCAGTATTTT.

This chain connects TRBV5-1 to TRBJ2-1; 8 bases fit TRBD1. The CDR3 contains 16 residues. J gave up 8 bases and V 0 bases, and 10 bases lay outside the gene matches. Germline CDR1 is SGHRS and CDR2 is YFSETQ. For the CDR3, the DNA is TGCGCCAGCAGCTTGGCAGGGCAGGGGGCCCGGGATGAGCAGTTCTTC. It yields the protein CASSLAGQGARDEQFF. Looking up the rest from reference TRBV5-1 and TRBJ2-1 gives the full variable domain: KAGVTQTPRYLIKTRGQQVTLSCSPISGHRSVSWYQQTPGQGLQFLFEYFSETQRNKGNFPGRFSGRQFSNSRSEMNVSTLELGDSALYLCASSLAGQGARDEQFFGPGTRLTVL.